This T cell receptor (beta chain) derives from a study of identical twins. The trim removed 3 bases at V and 8 bases at J, leaving 14 bases unmatched. Germline lookup yields CDR1 SGDLS and CDR2 YYNGEE. CDR3 length equals 18 residues. The table lists this clonotype with a few counts. TCRdb re-called the 5' RACE reads with MiXCR, one entry per CDR3 protein. The profile covers fewer than 250,000 distinct CDR3 sequences, with approximately 9% appearing a single time and around 5% taken by the ten largest. The chain employs TRBV9 and TRBJ2-1; 13 bases are a match to TRBD2. Sequencing used memory (CD45RO+) T cells sorted from blood. This TCR was sampled from a woman under 30 in good health. This CDR3 reads CASSASRPGLAGYHEQFF. The CDR3 coding sequence is TGTGCCAGCAGCGCATCTCGACCGGGACTAGCGGGATATCATGAGCAGTTCTTC.